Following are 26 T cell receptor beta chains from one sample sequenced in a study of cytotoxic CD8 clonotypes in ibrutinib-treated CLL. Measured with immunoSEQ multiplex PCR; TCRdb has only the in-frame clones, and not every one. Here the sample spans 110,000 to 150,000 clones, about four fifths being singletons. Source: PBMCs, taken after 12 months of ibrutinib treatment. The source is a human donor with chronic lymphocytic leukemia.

The CDR3 DNA follows: TGTGCCAGCCCAGCGAGGGGACTAGCGGGAGGGGGTTGGGGCAACAATGAGCAGTTCTTC. It translates to CASPARGLAGGGWGNNEQFF. The chain joins TRBV2 to TRBJ2-1, with 16 bases fitting TRBD2. The CDR3 contains 20 residues. Germline V lookup: CDR1 SNHLY, CDR2 FYNNEI. Germline trimming cut 8 bases from V and 5 bases from J; bases unmatched to any gene: 18.

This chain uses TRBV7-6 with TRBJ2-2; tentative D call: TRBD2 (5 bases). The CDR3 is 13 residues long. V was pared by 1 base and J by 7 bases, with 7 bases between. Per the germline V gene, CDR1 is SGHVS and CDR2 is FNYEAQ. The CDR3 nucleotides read TGTGCCAGCAGCTTAGTCGAGGGCGGGGAGCTGTTTTTT. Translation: CASSLVEGGELFF.

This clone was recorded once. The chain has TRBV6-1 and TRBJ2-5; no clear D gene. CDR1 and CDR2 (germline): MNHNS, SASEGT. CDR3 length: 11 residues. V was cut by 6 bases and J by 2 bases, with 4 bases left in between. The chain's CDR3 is CASRQQETQYF. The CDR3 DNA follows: TGTGCCAGCAGACAGCAAGAGACCCAGTACTTC.

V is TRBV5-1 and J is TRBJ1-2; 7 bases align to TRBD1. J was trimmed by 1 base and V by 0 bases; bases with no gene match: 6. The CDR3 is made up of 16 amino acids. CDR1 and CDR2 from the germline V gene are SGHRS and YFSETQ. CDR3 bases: TGCGCCAGCAGCTTGGCACGGGACAGTCATAACTATGGCTACACCTTC. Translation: CASSLARDSHNYGYTF.

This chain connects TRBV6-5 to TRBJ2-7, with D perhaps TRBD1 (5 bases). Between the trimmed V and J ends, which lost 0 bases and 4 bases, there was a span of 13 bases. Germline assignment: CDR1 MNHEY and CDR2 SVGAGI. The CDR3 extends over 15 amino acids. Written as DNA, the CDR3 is TGTGCCAGCAGTTACTCAGACAGTTTTGAATACGAGCAGTACTTC. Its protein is CASSYSDSFEYEQYF.

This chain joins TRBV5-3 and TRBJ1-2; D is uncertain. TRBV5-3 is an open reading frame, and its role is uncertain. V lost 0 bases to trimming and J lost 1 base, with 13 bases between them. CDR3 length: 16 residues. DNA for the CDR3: TGTGCCAGAAGCTTGGGGACGGCTCCTTTTAACTATGGCTACACCTTC. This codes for CARSLGTAPFNYGYTF.

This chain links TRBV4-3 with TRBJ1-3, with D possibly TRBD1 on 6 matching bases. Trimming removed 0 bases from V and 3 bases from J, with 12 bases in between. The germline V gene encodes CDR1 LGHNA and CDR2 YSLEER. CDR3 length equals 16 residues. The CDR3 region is CASSQDPRTVGNTIYF. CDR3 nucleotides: TGCGCCAGCAGCCAAGATCCGAGGACAGTTGGAAACACCATATATTTT.

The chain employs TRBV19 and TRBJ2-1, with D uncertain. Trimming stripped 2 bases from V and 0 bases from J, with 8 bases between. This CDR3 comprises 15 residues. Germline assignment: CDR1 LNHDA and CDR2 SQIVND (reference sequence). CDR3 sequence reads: CASSIMALSYNEQFF. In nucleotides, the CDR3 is TGTGCCAGTAGTATAATGGCTCTCTCCTACAATGAGCAGTTCTTC.

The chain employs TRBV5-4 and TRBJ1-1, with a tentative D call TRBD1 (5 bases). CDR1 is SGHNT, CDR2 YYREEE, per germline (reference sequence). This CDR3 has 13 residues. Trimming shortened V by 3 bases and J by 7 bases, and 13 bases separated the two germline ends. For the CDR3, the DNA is TGTGCCAGCAGCTCCTGGGGGAGACTTGAAGCTTTCTTT. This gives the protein CASSSWGRLEAFF.

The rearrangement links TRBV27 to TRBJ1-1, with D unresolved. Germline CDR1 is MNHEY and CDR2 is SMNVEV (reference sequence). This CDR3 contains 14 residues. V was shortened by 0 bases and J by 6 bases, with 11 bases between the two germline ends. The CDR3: CASSLSFGSPEAFF. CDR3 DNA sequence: TGTGCCAGCAGTTTATCTTTCGGTTCCCCTGAAGCTTTCTTT.

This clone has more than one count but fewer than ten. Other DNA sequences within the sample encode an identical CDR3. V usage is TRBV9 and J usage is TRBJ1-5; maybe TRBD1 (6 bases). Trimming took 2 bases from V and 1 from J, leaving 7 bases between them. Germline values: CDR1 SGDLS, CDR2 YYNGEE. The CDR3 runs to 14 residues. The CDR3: CASSVGQSNQPQHF. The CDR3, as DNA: TGTGCCAGCAGCGTCGGACAGAGCAATCAGCCCCAGCATTTT. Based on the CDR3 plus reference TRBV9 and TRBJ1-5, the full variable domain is DSGVTQTPKHLITATGQRVTLRCSPRSGDLSVYWYQQSLDQGLQFLIQYYNGEERAKGNILERFSAQQFPDLHSELNLSSLELGDSALYFCASSVGQSNQPQHFGDGTRLSIL.

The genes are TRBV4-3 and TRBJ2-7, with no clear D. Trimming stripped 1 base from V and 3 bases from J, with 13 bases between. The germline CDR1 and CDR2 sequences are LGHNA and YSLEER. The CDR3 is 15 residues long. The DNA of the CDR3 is TGCGCCAGCAGCCAAGGGCAGTTGGCTTACTACGAGCAGTACTTC. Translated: CASSQGQLAYYEQYF.

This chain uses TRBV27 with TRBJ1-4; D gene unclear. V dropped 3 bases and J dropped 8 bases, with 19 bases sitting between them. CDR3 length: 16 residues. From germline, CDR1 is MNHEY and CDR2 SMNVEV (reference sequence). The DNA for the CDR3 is TGTGCCAGCAGTTTCGGGATGGCTACCTCGGAAGAAAAACTGTTTTTT. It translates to CASSFGMATSEEKLFF.

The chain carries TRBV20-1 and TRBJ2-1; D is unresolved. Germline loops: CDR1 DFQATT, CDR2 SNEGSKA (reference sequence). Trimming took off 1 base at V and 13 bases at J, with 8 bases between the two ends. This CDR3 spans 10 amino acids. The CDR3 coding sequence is TGCAGTGCTAGAGGGTGGGCTCAGTTCTTC. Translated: CSARGWAQFF.

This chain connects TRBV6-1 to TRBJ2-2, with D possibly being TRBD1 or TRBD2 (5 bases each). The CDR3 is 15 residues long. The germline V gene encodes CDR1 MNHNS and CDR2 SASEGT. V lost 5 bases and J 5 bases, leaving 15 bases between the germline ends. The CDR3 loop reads CASSWASGRTGELFF. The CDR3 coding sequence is TGTGCCAGCAGTTGGGCCTCGGGGCGGACCGGGGAGCTGTTTTTT.

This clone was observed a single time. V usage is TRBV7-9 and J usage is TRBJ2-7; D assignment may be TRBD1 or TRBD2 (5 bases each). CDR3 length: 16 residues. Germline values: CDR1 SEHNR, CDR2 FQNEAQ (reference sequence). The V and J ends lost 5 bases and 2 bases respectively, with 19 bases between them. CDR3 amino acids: CASSPLPPQGAYEQYF. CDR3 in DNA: TGTGCCAGCAGCCCGCTTCCTCCCCAGGGAGCCTACGAGCAGTACTTC.

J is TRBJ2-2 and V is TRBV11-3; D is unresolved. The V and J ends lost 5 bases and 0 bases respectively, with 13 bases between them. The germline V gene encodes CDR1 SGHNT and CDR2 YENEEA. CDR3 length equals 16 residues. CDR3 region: CASSRGFSSNTGELFF. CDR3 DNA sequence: TGTGCCAGCAGCCGAGGATTCAGTTCGAACACCGGGGAGCTGTTTTTT.

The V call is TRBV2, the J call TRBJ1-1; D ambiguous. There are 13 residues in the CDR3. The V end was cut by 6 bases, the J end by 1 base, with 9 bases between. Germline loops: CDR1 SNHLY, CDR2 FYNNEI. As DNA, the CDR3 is TGTGCCAGCAGGATAACGAGGAACACTGAAGCTTTCTTT. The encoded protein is CASRITRNTEAFF.

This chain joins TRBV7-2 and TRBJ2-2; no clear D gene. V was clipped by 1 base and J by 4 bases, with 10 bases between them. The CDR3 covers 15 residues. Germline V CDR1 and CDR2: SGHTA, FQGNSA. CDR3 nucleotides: TGTGCCAGCAGCTTAGGTCGGAGTAGCACCGGGGAGCTGTTTTTT. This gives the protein CASSLGRSSTGELFF.

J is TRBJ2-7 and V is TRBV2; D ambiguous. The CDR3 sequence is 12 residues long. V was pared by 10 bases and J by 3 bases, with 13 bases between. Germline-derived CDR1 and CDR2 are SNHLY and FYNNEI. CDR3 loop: CATGKTLYEQYF. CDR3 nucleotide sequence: TGTGCCACAGGAAAGACCCTCTACGAGCAGTACTTC.

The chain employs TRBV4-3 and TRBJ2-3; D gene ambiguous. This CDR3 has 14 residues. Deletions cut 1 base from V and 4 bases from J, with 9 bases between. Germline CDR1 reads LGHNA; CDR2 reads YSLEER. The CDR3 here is CASSQAGLPDTQYF. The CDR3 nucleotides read TGCGCCAGCAGCCAAGCGGGCCTCCCAGATACGCAGTATTTT.

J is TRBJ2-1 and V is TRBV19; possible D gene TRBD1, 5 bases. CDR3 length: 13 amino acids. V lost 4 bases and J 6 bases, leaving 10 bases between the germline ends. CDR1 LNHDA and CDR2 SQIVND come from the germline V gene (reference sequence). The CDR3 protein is CASSRDSSNEQFF. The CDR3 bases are TGTGCCAGTAGTAGAGACAGCTCCAATGAGCAGTTCTTC.

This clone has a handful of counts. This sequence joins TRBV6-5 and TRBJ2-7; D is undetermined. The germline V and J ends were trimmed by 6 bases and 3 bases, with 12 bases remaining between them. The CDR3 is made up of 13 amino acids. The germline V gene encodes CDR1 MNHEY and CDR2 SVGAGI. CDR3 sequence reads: CASRVEASYEQYF. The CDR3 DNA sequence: TGTGCCAGCAGGGTCGAGGCTAGCTACGAGCAGTACTTC.

The CDR3 DNA reads as TGCAGCGTTGTCCCCCACGGGACTCCGTTGACTGAGCAGTTCTTC. This gives the protein CSVVPHGTPLTEQFF. The chain links TRBV29-1 to TRBJ2-1, with D tentatively TRBD2 (6 bases). The V gene's germline CDR1 is SQVTM and CDR2 ANQGSEA. There are 15 residues in the CDR3. The V and J ends lost 4 bases and 9 bases respectively, with 22 bases between them.

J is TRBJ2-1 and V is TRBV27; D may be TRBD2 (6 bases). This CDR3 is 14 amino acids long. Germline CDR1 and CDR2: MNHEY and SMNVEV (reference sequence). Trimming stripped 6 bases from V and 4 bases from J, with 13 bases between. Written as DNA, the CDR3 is TGTGCCAGCAGAACCGGGACTTATTACAATGAGCAGTTCTTC. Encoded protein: CASRTGTYYNEQFF.

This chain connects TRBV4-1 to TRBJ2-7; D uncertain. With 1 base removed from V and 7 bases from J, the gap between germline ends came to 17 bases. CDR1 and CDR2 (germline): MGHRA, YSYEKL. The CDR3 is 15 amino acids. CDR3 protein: CASSQVQNALYEQYF. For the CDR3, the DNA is TGCGCCAGCAGCCAAGTACAGAACGCCCTCTATGAGCAGTACTTC.